The present TCR beta chain was sequenced within a study of neurological immune-mediated disorders. The time point here: longitudinal time-point 2. A total of 2 million PBMCs stored at -80 degrees C provided the unsorted libraries. This clonotype was found many times. As for the cDNA, it was generated by 5'RACE with 10-nucleotide random UMIs. TCRdb passed the 5' RACE reads through MiXCR, listing each CDR3 protein once. Of tens of thousands of distinct CDR3 sequences in the sample, less than 15% are singletons; the top ten hold under 6%. V was clipped by 0 bases and J by 1 base; unmatched bases: 6. This CDR3 contains 17 residues. Germline V gene data show CDR1 as SGHRS and CDR2 as YFSETQ.

The source material was PBMCs. The source of this sequence is a female donor with HTLV-1-associated myelopathy (HAM/TSP). The chain couples TRBV5-1 to TRBJ2-7; 11 nucleotides agree with TRBD1. CDR3 loop: CASSLVGQGAPSYEQYF. The CDR3 DNA reads TGCGCCAGCAGCTTGGTAGGACAGGGGGCGCCGTCCTACGAGCAGTACTTC.